These T cell receptor beta chains were read from a single sample in a study of CD8 T cells in ankylosing spondylitis. TCRdb re-analysed the 5' RACE reads in MiXCR, keeping a single row per CDR3 protein. The sample yields about 250,000 distinct CDR3 sequences, over 30% seen once. Specimen: blood, either unsorted or a sorted T cell fraction (not recorded which). The receptor source for this set is a male donor with ankylosing spondylitis or in good health (not recorded which). Both conserved end residues are trimmed from each CDR3.

>TRBJ2-3|TRBV20-1
SASSRDLTDTQY
>TRBJ1-1|TRBV5-5
ASIGMGANTEAF
>TRBJ2-1|TRBV10-3
AISPARESYNEQF
>TRBJ1-5|TRBV20-1
SASLGNQPQH
>TRBJ2-7|TRBV6-1
ASSRQGTAGEQY
>TRBJ1-4|TRBV5-1
ASSTGDRPSTEKLF
>TRBJ2-7|TRBV5-6
ASSSLVGLVSYEQY
>TRBJ2-3|TRBV5-1
ASKEQGVDSDTQY
>TRBJ2-7|TRBV29-1
SALGSGKRDEQY
>TRBJ2-5|TRBV12-3/TRBV12-4
ASSLNRDRGQETQY
>TRBJ2-7|TRBV12-3/TRBV12-4
ASSWHYEQY